Below, 19 T cell receptor beta chains from the same sample are listed, as sequenced in a study of T cell responses to AZD1222 COVID-19 vaccine. TCRdb keeps only in-frame clones here, not all; method: immunoSEQ multiplex PCR. The table has fewer than 150,000 clones, roughly 91% seen once; the top ten hold 6% to 8.5%. The material was peripheral blood, obtained 28 days after the second AZD1222 dose. The source is an adult who received the AZD1222 COVID-19 vaccine.

The chain links TRBV2 to TRBJ1-1; 7 bases line up with TRBD1. The CDR3 spans 17 residues. Trimming took 2 bases from V and 6 from J; bases not matched to a gene: 15. Germline lookup yields CDR1 SNHLY and CDR2 FYNNEI. The CDR3 coding sequence is TGTGCCAGCAGTGAAAGTCGGGTTCGGGACAGCAACGCTGAAGCTTTCTTT. Encoded protein: CASSESRVRDSNAEAFF.

This chain joins TRBV3-1 (or the pseudogene TRBV3-2) and TRBJ1-2; maybe TRBD1 (6 bases). The CDR3 contains 16 residues. Trimming shortened V by 2 bases and J by 1 base, and 14 bases separated the two germline ends. Germline CDR1 reads LGHDT; CDR2 reads YNNKEL (reference sequence). The CDR3 region has the DNA TGTGCCAGCAGCCAATCCGGGGGCAGTCTTAACTATGGCTACACCTTC. Residues: CASSQSGGSLNYGYTF.

The rearrangement links TRBV6-5 to TRBJ1-5; D gene uncertain. Germline loops: CDR1 MNHEY, CDR2 SVGAGI. V was cut by 7 bases and J by 0 bases, with 7 bases left in between. The CDR3 loop spans 13 amino acids. As DNA, the CDR3 is TGTGCCAGCACAGAGTTTAGCAATCAGCCCCAGCATTTT. This encodes CASTEFSNQPQHF.

The CDR3 bases are TGTGCCAGCAGCTCACGCGGGAGTGACGAGCAGTACTTC. Protein sequence: CASSSRGSDEQYF. The rearrangement uses TRBV7-2 and TRBJ2-7; 7 bases match TRBD2. The CDR3 length is 13 residues. CDR1 is SGHTA and CDR2 is FQGNSA in the germline V gene. Trimming removed 4 bases from V and 5 bases from J; junction bases left unmatched: 5. The full variable domain, with the rest looked up from reference TRBV7-2 and TRBJ2-7, is GAGVSQSPSNKVTEKGKDVELRCDPISGHTALYWYRQSLGQGLEFLIYFQGNSAPDKSGLPSDRFSAERTGGSVSTLTIQRTQQEDSAVYLCASSSRGSDEQYFGPGTRLTVT.

The chain has TRBV12-3 or TRBV12-4 and TRBJ2-7; weak D call: TRBD1 (5 bases). This CDR3 is 13 amino acids long. The CDR3 spells CASQGPSSYEQYF. CDR3 in DNA: TGTGCTTCCCAGGGCCCGAGCTCCTACGAGCAGTACTTC.

The chain couples TRBV27 to TRBJ1-6, with no clear D. V was shortened by 6 bases and J by 7 bases, with 10 bases between the two germline ends. Germline values: CDR1 MNHEY, CDR2 SMNVEV (reference sequence). The CDR3 covers 13 residues. The CDR3 loop reads CASSHGLNSPLHF. CDR3 nucleotide sequence: TGTGCCAGCAGCCACGGGTTGAATTCACCCCTCCACTTT.

The chain has TRBV19 and TRBJ1-1, with D uncertain. The CDR3 length is 14 residues. Looked up from germline, CDR1 is LNHDA and CDR2 is SQIVND (reference sequence). V was shortened by 5 bases and J by 3 bases, with 13 bases between the two germline ends. DNA of the CDR3: TGTGCCAGTAGTGGAGGACTAAGGGACACTGAAGCTTTCTTT. Translating gives CASSGGLRDTEAFF.

The chain links TRBV28 to TRBJ1-4; 9 nucleotides line up with TRBD1. Germline values: CDR1 MDHEN, CDR2 SYDVKM. V lost 3 bases, J lost 8 bases, and 7 bases stayed unmatched. CDR3 length: 15 amino acids. CDR3 residues: CASSLGTGIGEKLFF. CDR3 nucleotides: TGTGCCAGCAGTTTGGGGACAGGGATTGGCGAAAAACTGTTTTTT.

J is TRBJ2-7 and V is TRBV7-8; unclear D gene. From germline, CDR1 is SGHVS and CDR2 FQNEAQ. This CDR3 spans 13 amino acids. Trimming cost V 1 base and J 5 bases, with 9 bases left between them. The CDR3 DNA sequence: TGTGCCAGCAGCTTAGTTTCATGGGACGAGCAGTACTTC. Amino acids: CASSLVSWDEQYF.

The chain employs TRBV5-1 and TRBJ2-3; D is unclear. Germline CDR1 reads SGHRS; CDR2 reads YFSETQ. The CDR3 is 14 residues long. Trimming removed 4 bases at V and 3 bases at J, with 12 bases between. This chain's CDR3 is CASSATPRTDTQYF. The CDR3 bases are TGCGCCAGCAGCGCGACACCGAGGACAGATACGCAGTATTTT. Complete variable domain (other parts from reference TRBV5-1 and TRBJ2-3): KAGVTQTPRYLIKTRGQQVTLSCSPISGHRSVSWYQQTPGQGLQFLFEYFSETQRNKGNFPGRFSGRQFSNSRSEMNVSTLELGDSALYLCASSATPRTDTQYFGPGTRLTVL.

The rearrangement joins TRBV7-2 to TRBJ1-2; a weak D match, TRBD1 (6 bases). Trimming left V 5 bases short and J 2 bases short, with 12 bases between. The CDR3 covers 14 residues. From germline, CDR1 is SGHTA and CDR2 FQGNSA. The DNA of the CDR3 is TGTGCCAGCAGCGTCAGGGGCGAGAACTATGGCTACACCTTC. Amino acid sequence: CASSVRGENYGYTF.

This clone was counted only a few times. The chain carries TRBV18 and TRBJ1-2; the match to TRBD1 covers 7 bases. The junction had 8 bases not matched to a gene; V was cut back by 7 bases and J by 3 bases. CDR3 length equals 14 residues. CDR1 is KGHSH and CDR2 is LQKENI in the germline V gene. Here the CDR3 DNA reads TGTGCCAGCTTAACGGGGACAGAAGACTATGGCTACACCTTC. It is translated as CASLTGTEDYGYTF. Complete variable domain (other parts from reference TRBV18 and TRBJ1-2): NAGVMQNPRHLVRRRGQEARLRCSPMKGHSHVYWYRQLPEEGLKFMVYLQKENIIDESGMPKERFSAEFPKEGPSILRIQQVVRGDSAAYFCASLTGTEDYGYTFGSGTRLTVV.

This rearrangement joins TRBV5-6 to TRBJ2-3; D is unclear. CDR3 length: 13 amino acids. The V end lost 5 bases, the J end lost 0 bases, and 7 bases lay between the germline ends. The germline V gene has CDR1 SGHDT and CDR2 YYEEEE. The CDR3 sequence is CASSPFSTDTQYF. The CDR3 DNA is TGTGCCAGCAGTCCTTTTAGCACAGATACGCAGTATTTT.

The V and J genes are TRBV6-4 and TRBJ1-1; no definite D call. This CDR3 contains 14 residues. Germline V gene data show CDR1 as MRHNA and CDR2 as SNTAGT. Trimming stripped 3 bases from V and 4 bases from J, with 12 bases between. CDR3 protein: CASSDQWKCTEAFF. The CDR3 DNA reads as TGTGCCAGCAGTGATCAGTGGAAGTGCACTGAAGCTTTCTTT.

The genes are TRBV28 and TRBJ2-7; no clear D. The germline CDR1 and CDR2 sequences are MDHEN and SYDVKM. The CDR3 is 14 amino acids. Trimming removed 3 bases from V and 0 bases from J, with 9 bases in between. The CDR3 loop is CASSLDYGSYEQYF. The CDR3 nucleotides are TGTGCCAGCAGTTTGGATTACGGCTCCTACGAGCAGTACTTC.

The V call is TRBV18, the J call TRBJ2-1; 13 bases fit TRBD2. This CDR3 region has 16 residues. CDR1 and CDR2 from the germline V gene are KGHSH and LQKENI. V lost 3 bases to trimming and J lost 7 bases; unmatched junction nucleotides: 6. The CDR3 nucleotides are TGTGCCAGCTCACCGAGAGAACTAGCGGGAGGGAATGAGCAGTTCTTC. The encoded protein is CASSPRELAGGNEQFF. Full variable domain (rest looked up from reference TRBV18 and TRBJ2-1): NAGVMQNPRHLVRRRGQEARLRCSPMKGHSHVYWYRQLPEEGLKFMVYLQKENIIDESGMPKERFSAEFPKEGPSILRIQQVVRGDSAAYFCASSPRELAGGNEQFFGPGTRLTVL.

The J gene is TRBJ2-1, the V gene TRBV7-2; possible D gene TRBD2, 6 bases. Germline V CDR1 and CDR2: SGHTA, FQGNSA. This CDR3 region has 18 residues. The V gene lost 5 bases and the J gene lost 0 bases, with 20 bases spanning the gap. CDR3 bases: TGTGCCAGCAGCGCCCGGGCCGGCGGGCGGGGCTCCTACAATGAGCAGTTCTTC. Translating gives CASSARAGGRGSYNEQFF.

The rearrangement joins TRBV7-9 to TRBJ1-2; D not resolved. The CDR3 is made up of 12 amino acids. CDR1 SEHNR and CDR2 FQNEAQ come from the germline V gene (reference sequence). With 3 bases removed from V and 4 bases from J, the gap between germline ends came to 6 bases. The CDR3 here is CASSFSSYGYTF. CDR3 nucleotides: TGTGCCAGCAGCTTCTCCAGCTATGGCTACACCTTC.

As to this clone: Other DNA variants within this sample encode the same CDR3. V usage is TRBV30 and J usage is TRBJ1-1; D unclear. This CDR3 has 13 residues. In germline, CDR1 is GTSNPN, CDR2 SVGIG (reference sequence). V lost 3 bases and J lost 1, with 9 bases in between. Here the CDR3 DNA reads TGTGCCTGGAGCCTGGGAGGGAACACTGAAGCTTTCTTT. It codes for CAWSLGGNTEAFF. The entire variable domain, with the rest obtained from reference TRBV30 and TRBJ1-1, is as follows: SQTIHQWPATLVQPVGSPLSLECTVEGTSNPNLYWYRQAAGRGLQLLFYSVGIGQISSEVPQNLSASRPQDRQFILSSKKLLLSDSGFYLCAWSLGGNTEAFFGQGTRLTVV.